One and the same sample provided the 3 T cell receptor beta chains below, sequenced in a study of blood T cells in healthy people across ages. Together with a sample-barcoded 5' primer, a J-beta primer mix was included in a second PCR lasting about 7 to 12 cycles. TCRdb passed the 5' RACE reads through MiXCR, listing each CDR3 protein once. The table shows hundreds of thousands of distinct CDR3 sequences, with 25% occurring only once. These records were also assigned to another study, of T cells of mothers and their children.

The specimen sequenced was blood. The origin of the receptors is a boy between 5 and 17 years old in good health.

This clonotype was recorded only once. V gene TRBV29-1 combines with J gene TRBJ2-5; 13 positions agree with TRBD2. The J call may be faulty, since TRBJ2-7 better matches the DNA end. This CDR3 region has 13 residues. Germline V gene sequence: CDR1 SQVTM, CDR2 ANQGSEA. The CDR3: CSFGLAGVGEQYF. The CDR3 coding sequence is TGCAGCTTTGGACTAGCGGGAGTAGGCGAGCAGTACTTC.

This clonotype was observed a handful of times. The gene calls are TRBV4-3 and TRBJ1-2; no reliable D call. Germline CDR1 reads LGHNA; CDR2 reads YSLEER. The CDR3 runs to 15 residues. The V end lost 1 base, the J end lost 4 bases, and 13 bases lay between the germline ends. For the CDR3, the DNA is TGCGCCAGCAGCCAAGCGGAAAATATCCTCTATGGCTACACCTTC. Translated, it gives CASSQAENILYGYTF.

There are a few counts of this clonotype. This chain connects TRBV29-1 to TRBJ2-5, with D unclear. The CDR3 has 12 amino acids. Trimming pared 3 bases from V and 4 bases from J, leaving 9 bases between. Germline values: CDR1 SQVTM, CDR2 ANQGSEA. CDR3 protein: CSVEYGTETQYF. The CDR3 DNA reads TGCAGCGTTGAGTATGGTACAGAGACCCAGTACTTC.